These 5 T cell receptor beta chains originate from one sample sequenced in a study of T cells in localized non-small cell lung cancer. TCRdb's copy holds only in-frame clones and misses some; the assay was immunoSEQ multiplex PCR. The profile shows around 80,000 clones, around 80% of them singletons. Sequences were derived from PBMCs, sampled before any cancer treatment. Receptors were obtained from a man aged 35 to 69 with stage II squamous cell lung carcinoma.

The chain employs TRBV28 and TRBJ2-5; D could derive from TRBD1 or TRBD2 (5 bases each). The CDR3 spans 12 residues. V was trimmed by 6 bases and J by 4 bases, leaving 9 bases between them. Germline CDR1 MDHEN, CDR2 SYDVKM. The CDR3 region is CASSEGRETQYF. The CDR3 coding sequence is TGTGCCAGCAGCGAGGGGAGAGAGACCCAGTACTTC.

This clone was seen once. The J gene is TRBJ2-5, the V gene TRBV7-6; 7 bases are a match to TRBD2. Trimming took 5 bases from V and 5 from J; bases not matched to a gene: 14. This CDR3 spans 16 amino acids. Germline V gives CDR1 SGHVS, CDR2 FNYEAQ. DNA for the CDR3: TGTGCCAGCAGCCCATCGGTCGGGCGGGAGCGTGAGACCCAGTACTTC. This codes for CASSPSVGRERETQYF.

The rearrangement joins TRBV7-6 to TRBJ1-1; no definite D call. The ends were cut back, 1 base at V and 0 bases at J, with 18 bases in the middle. The CDR3 is made up of 18 amino acids. CDR1 and CDR2 (germline): SGHVS, FNYEAQ. In DNA form, the CDR3 reads TGTGCCAGCAGCTTAGATCCGCGGATAGGACGTCTGAACACTGAAGCTTTCTTT. Protein sequence: CASSLDPRIGRLNTEAFF.

The rearrangement joins TRBV29-1 to TRBJ2-3; TRBD2 might be the D (7 bases). CDR1 and CDR2 from the germline V gene are SQVTM and ANQGSEA. Trimming cost V 2 bases and J 3 bases, with 15 bases left between them. CDR3 length equals 15 residues. CDR3 nucleotide sequence: TGCAGCGTTGAATGGGGGGGCGCGTCGACAGATACGCAGTATTTT. Its protein is CSVEWGGASTDTQYF.

The rearrangement joins TRBV19 to TRBJ1-2, with 8 nucleotides matching TRBD1. With V trimmed by 3 bases and J by 5 bases, 8 bases remained unmatched. Germline V CDR1 and CDR2: LNHDA, SQIVND (reference sequence). The CDR3 covers 15 residues. CDR3 sequence: CASSMGQALVYGYTF. Written as DNA, the CDR3 is TGTGCCAGTAGTATGGGACAGGCCCTCGTTTATGGCTACACCTTC.